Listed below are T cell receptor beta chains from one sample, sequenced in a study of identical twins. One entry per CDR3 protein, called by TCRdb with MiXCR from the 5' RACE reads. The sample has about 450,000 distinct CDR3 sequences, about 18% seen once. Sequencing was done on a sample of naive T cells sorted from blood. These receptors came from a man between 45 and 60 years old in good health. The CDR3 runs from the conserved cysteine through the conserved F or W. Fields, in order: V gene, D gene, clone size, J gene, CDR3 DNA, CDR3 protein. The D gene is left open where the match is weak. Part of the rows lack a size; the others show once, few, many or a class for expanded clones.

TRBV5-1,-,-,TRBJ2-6,TGCGCCAGCAGCTTGGTGGGGGGAATCTTAGGAGGGGCCAACGTCCTGACTTTC,CASSLVGGILGGANVLTF
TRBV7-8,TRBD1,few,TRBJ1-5,TGTGCCAGCAGCTCAAGGACAGGGTATAGCAATCAGCCCCAGCATTTT,CASSSRTGYSNQPQHF
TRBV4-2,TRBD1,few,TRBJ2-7,TGTGCCAGCAGCCCCAATTCAGGGGGTTCCTACGAGCAGTACTTC,CASSPNSGGSYEQYF
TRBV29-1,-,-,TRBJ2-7,TGCAGCGTTGGACAGCGCCCCTACGAGCAGTACTTC,CSVGQRPYEQYF
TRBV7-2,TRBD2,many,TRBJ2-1,TGTGCCAGCAGCCGCGGGCGGGGGGCCTATGAGCAGTTCTTC,CASSRGRGAYEQFF
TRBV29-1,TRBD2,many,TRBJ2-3,TGCAGCGTTGAAGTGTCTAGCGGGAGGGAGGGGTGGGCGCAGTATTTT,CSVEVSSGREGWAQYF
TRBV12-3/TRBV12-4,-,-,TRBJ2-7,TGTGCCAGCACCATATTTCTAGGAACAGACTTTAACTCCTACGAGCAGTACTTC,CASTIFLGTDFNSYEQYF
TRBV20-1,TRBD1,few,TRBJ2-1,TGCAGTGCTGTCGGGGACAGGGTGGACAATGAGCAGTTCTTC,CSAVGDRVDNEQFF
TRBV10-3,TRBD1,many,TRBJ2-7,TGTGCCATCAGGGCGCGACCGGGACAGGAGGATCAGTCCTACGAGCAGTACTTC,CAIRARPGQEDQSYEQYF
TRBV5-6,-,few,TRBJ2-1,TGTGCCAGCAGCTCCAAATACCAGGGTTTCAATGAGCAGTTCTTC,CASSSKYQGFNEQFF
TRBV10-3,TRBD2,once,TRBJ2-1,TGTGCCATCGGGCACGGCGGGAGCTCCTACAATGAGCAGTTCTTC,CAIGHGGSSYNEQFF
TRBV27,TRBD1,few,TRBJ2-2,TGTGCCAGCAGGGGGACAGGGGAGTCCGGGGAGCTGTTTTTT,CASRGTGESGELFF
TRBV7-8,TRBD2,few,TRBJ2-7,TGTGCCAGCAGTCTCGCCTCCGGACTAGCGACCTACGAGCAGTACTTC,CASSLASGLATYEQYF
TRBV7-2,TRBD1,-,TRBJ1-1,TGTGCCAGCAGCCAGCAGACAGGGAGGACTGAAGCTTTCTTT,CASSQQTGRTEAFF
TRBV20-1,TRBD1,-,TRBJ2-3,TGCAGTGCTCCCTTACAGGGGTGGGACACAGATACGCAGTATTTT,CSAPLQGWDTDTQYF
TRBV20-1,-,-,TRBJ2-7,TGCAGCCTGCTAGGGGGTTCCTACGAGCAGTACTTC,CSLLGGSYEQYF
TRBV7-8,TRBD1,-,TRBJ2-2,TGTGCCAGCAGCTTAGTGGCAGGGGGAACGTCGGACACCGGGGAGCTGTTTTTT,CASSLVAGGTSDTGELFF
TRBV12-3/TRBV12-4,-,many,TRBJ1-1,TGTGCCAGCATCCCCCGTGGGTACTTTGCTGAAGCTTTCTTT,CASIPRGYFAEAFF
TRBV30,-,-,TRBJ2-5,TGTGCCTGGAGTGTAGACAGCCAAGAGACCCAGTACTTC,CAWSVDSQETQYF
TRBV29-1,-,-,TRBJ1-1,TGCAGCGTTGCCCTGACCGGAAACACTGAAGCTTTCTTT,CSVALTGNTEAFF
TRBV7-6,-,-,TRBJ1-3,TGTGCCAGCAGCTTACAATCCAGGGGACCTGGAAACGCCATATATTTT,CASSLQSRGPGNAIYF
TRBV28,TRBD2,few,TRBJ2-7,TGTGCCAGCAGCGGGACTAGCGGGGATTACGAGCAGTACTTC,CASSGTSGDYEQYF
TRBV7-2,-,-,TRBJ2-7,TGTGCCAGCAGCTTAGTCGTAGGCAGATCCTACGAGCAGTACTTC,CASSLVVGRSYEQYF
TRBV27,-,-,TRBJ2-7,TGTGCCAGCAGTCCGGACAGTATTTACGAGCAGTACTTC,CASSPDSIYEQYF
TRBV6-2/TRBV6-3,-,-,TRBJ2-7,TGTGCCAGCAGGCGATTACTAGATCAGAGATCCTACGAGCAGTACTTC,CASRRLLDQRSYEQYF
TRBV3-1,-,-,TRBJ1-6,TGTGCCAGCAGCCAAAGTAAGGGCGGTTCACCCCTCCACTTT,CASSQSKGGSPLHF
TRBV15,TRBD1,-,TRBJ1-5,TGTGCCACCAGCTATTCACAGGGGGGCAATCAGCCCCAGCATTTT,CATSYSQGGNQPQHF
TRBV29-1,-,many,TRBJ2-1,TGCAGCGTTGAGGGGCAGGGGCAGTTGAATGAGCAGTTCTTC,CSVEGQGQLNEQFF
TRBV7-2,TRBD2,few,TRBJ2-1,TGTGCCAGCAGCTTAGCCAGACTAGCGGGAGCCGATGAGCAGTTCTTC,CASSLARLAGADEQFF